This is a list of T cell receptor beta chains from one sample in a study of blood T cell repertoires in COVID-19. Data came from immunoSEQ multiplex PCR; TCRdb stores just in-frame clones and leaves some out. The table includes more than 200,000 clones, about 85% detected once. Sequenced material: peripheral blood. The receptors were sampled from an elderly woman with COVID-19, enrolled during active disease. Each CDR3 is given with its conserved first and last residue. Each record gives: V gene, clone size, D gene, J gene, CDR3 DNA, CDR3 protein. D genes are given only for firm matches. Not every row has a clone size; where given, it reads once, few, many or a size class.

TRBV29-1	NA	TRBD1	TRBJ1-2	TGCAGCGCGGGGACAGGGGCGTCTATAGGTGCTAACTATGGCTACACCTTC	CSAGTGASIGANYGYTF
TRBV9	NA	TRBD2	TRBJ2-3	TGTGCCAGCAGCGTAGCCAGCGGGACTAGCGGGGTAGGAGCAGATACGCAGTATTTT	CASSVASGTSGVGADTQYF
TRBV19	NA	TRBD1	TRBJ1-1	TGTGCCAGTACCTCAAAACAGGGGGAGATATCTGAAGCTTTCTTT	CASTSKQGEISEAFF
TRBV27	NA	NA	TRBJ1-5	TGTGCCAGCAGTGCCGGGGAACCAAGAGCCGTCTATAGCAATCAGCCCCAGCATTTT	CASSAGEPRAVYSNQPQHF
TRBV28	few	NA	TRBJ1-2	TGTGCCAGCAGTTTGTTACAGGGTAGTGGCTACACCTTC	CASSLLQGSGYTF
TRBV18	NA	NA	TRBJ2-3	TGTGCCAGCTCACCTATGAGCACAGATACGCAGTATTTT	CASSPMSTDTQYF
TRBV7-2	NA	NA	TRBJ2-3	TGTGCCAGCAGGGGTGGGTCCGGCGGGGCTAGCACAGATACGCAGTATTTT	CASRGGSGGASTDTQYF
TRBV5-1	NA	NA	TRBJ1-2	TGCGCCAGCACCCGAGGGGACACTACGACCTCTAACTATGGCTACACCTTC	CASTRGDTTTSNYGYTF
TRBV3-1/TRBV3-2	few	NA	TRBJ1-3	TGTGCCAGCAGCCAGGAGGGCTCTGGAAACACCATATATTTT	CASSQEGSGNTIYF
TRBV6-5	NA	TRBD2	TRBJ2-5	TGTGCCAGCATTCGTAGCGGGGGGCCGGGAGAGACCCAGTACTTC	CASIRSGGPGETQYF
TRBV19	NA	TRBD1	TRBJ2-4	TGTGCCAGTAGTATTCTCCGGGACAGAACACTCCTCACCCACGGGGATAGGAACATTCAGTACTTC	CASSILRDRTLLTHGDRNIQYF
TRBV2	once	TRBD2	TRBJ2-2	TGTGCCAGCAGTCTTAGCGGGGGGGCTCAGACCGGGGAGCTGTTTTTT	CASSLSGGAQTGELFF
TRBV18	NA	NA	TRBJ2-5	TGTGCCAGCTCACTTGCAGGGTACGGAGAGACCCAGTACTTC	CASSLAGYGETQYF
TRBV18	NA	NA	TRBJ1-4	TGTGCCAGCTCACCAGGGGGGGAACATGAAAAACTGTTTTTT	CASSPGGEHEKLFF
TRBV7-2	NA	TRBD2	TRBJ2-5	TGTGCCAGCAGCTTAAGCGGGGGTAAGGAGACCCAGTACTTC	CASSLSGGKETQYF
TRBV3-1/TRBV3-2	once	NA	TRBJ1-2	TGTGCCAGCAGCCAAGGGAAAGAGGACTATGGCTACACCTTC	CASSQGKEDYGYTF
TRBV24-1	NA	NA	TRBJ2-5	TGTGCCACCAGTGACCTGACAAGCGGGGAGACCCAGTACTTC	CATSDLTSGETQYF
TRBV5-1	NA	TRBD1	TRBJ1-1	TGCGCCAGCAGCTTTACAGGGGAAACTGAAGCTTTCTTT	CASSFTGETEAFF
TRBV5-1	NA	TRBD1	TRBJ1-1	TGCGCCAGCAGCACGGGACAGGGCTCGAACACTGAAGCTTTCTTT	CASSTGQGSNTEAFF
TRBV29-1	few	TRBD2	TRBJ2-2	TGCAGCGTTGGGCGGGGGGCAACCGGGGAGCTGTTTTTT	CSVGRGATGELFF
TRBV30	NA	TRBD2	TRBJ2-7	TGTGCCTGGGGGGGACTAGGTACGTACGAGCAGTACTTC	CAWGGLGTYEQYF
TRBV29-1	NA	TRBD1	TRBJ1-4	TGCAGCGTTGGGGGGACAGGAAATGAAAAACTGTTTTTT	CSVGGTGNEKLFF
TRBV6-5	NA	NA	TRBJ1-3	TGTGCCAGCAGTTACACCAGGGCTGGAAACACCATATATTTT	CASSYTRAGNTIYF
TRBV19	NA	NA	TRBJ1-4	TGTGCCAGTAGCCCACGAGCGCCTAATGAAAAACTGTTTTTT	CASSPRAPNEKLFF
TRBV11-2	NA	TRBD1	TRBJ1-1	TGTGCCAGCAGCTACTACAGGGGAGGAAACACTGAAGCTTTCTTT	CASSYYRGGNTEAFF
TRBV5-4	NA	TRBD1	TRBJ1-3	TGTGCCAGCAGCGAGGGACAGGGGAGGGGAAACACCATATATTTT	CASSEGQGRGNTIYF
TRBV27	NA	NA	TRBJ1-6	TGTGCCAGCAGTTTATCGGGGGGGCGGATTATGTCACCCCTCCACTTT	CASSLSGGRIMSPLHF
TRBV4-1	NA	NA	TRBJ2-3	TGCGCCAGCAGCCACGGAGCTGGGTACACAGATACGCAGTATTTT	CASSHGAGYTDTQYF
TRBV5-1	NA	TRBD1	TRBJ2-7	TGCGCCAGCAGGGAAGGGACAGGGGTAACCTACGAGCAGTACTTC	CASREGTGVTYEQYF
TRBV5-6	few	NA	TRBJ1-1	TGTGCCAGCAGGTTGAATCAGGGATACACTGAAGCTTTCTTT	CASRLNQGYTEAFF
TRBV2	NA	TRBD1	TRBJ1-1	TGTGCCGGAAGACAGGGCACTGAAGCTTTCTTT	CAGRQGTEAFF
TRBV6-5	NA	NA	TRBJ1-3	TGTGCCAGCAGTTACTCAGACAGCTTCGGAAACACCATATATTTT	CASSYSDSFGNTIYF
TRBV28	NA	NA	TRBJ1-2	TGTGCCAGCACAACTTCGACAGGTCTCTATGGCTACACCTTC	CASTTSTGLYGYTF
TRBV28	NA	NA	TRBJ1-5	TGTGCCAGCAGTTTATTAGGGCGGGATAGCTCATCCCCCCAGCATTTT	CASSLLGRDSSSPQHF
TRBV5-1	NA	NA	TRBJ2-5	TGCGCCAGCAGCCCTCCTATGGTGGAGACCCAGTACTTC	CASSPPMVETQYF
TRBV9	NA	TRBD2	TRBJ2-3	TGTGCCAGCAGCATTTCTAGCGGTCCCACAGATACGCAGTATTTT	CASSISSGPTDTQYF
TRBV19	NA	TRBD1	TRBJ1-6	TGTGCCAGTCGGGATTGGGACAGGGATAATTCACCCCTCCACTTT	CASRDWDRDNSPLHF
TRBV7-2	NA	TRBD2	TRBJ2-2	TGTGCCAGCAGCCTGACTAGCGTCGGCACCGGGGAGCTGTTTTTT	CASSLTSVGTGELFF
TRBV11-2	NA	NA	TRBJ1-4	TGTGCCAGCAGCTTAACAGGGTTAACTAATGAAAAACTGTTTTTT	CASSLTGLTNEKLFF
TRBV28	NA	NA	TRBJ1-2	TGTGCCAGCAGGGGGGGGTATAACTATGGCTACACCTTC	CASRGGYNYGYTF
TRBV11-3	NA	TRBD1	TRBJ2-7	TGTGCCAGCAGCCGTGGACAGGGTACCTACGAGCAGTACTTC	CASSRGQGTYEQYF
TRBV9	few	NA	TRBJ1-3	TGTGCCAGCAGCGCTCAGGGTGCCGCTGGAAACACCATATATTTT	CASSAQGAAGNTIYF
TRBV10-3	NA	TRBD1	TRBJ1-3	TGTGCCACGGGACAGGGGGCCGGAAACACCATATATTTT	CATGQGAGNTIYF